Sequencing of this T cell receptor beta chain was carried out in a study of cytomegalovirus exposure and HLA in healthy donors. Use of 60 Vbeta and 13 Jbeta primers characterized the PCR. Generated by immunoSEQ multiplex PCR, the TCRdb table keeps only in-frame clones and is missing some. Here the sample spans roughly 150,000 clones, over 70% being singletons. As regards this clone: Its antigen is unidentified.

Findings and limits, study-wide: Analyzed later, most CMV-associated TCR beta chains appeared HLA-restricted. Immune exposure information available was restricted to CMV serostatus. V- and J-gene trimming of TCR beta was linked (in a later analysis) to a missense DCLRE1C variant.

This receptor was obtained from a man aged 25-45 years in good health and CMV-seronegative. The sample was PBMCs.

CDR3 DNA: TGTGCAAGTCGCTTTGGGGACAGGGGGCAAGATACGCAGTATTTT. Protein: CASRFGDRGQDTQYF. The chain has TRBV12-2 and TRBJ2-3; TRBD1, the D gene given by the table, was not confirmed from the DNA. TRBV12-2 is a pseudogene locus. CDR3 length: 15 amino acids.